The sample holds a few counts of the clone carrying this T cell receptor (beta chain). The antigen remains undetermined. This record belongs to a study of T cells after yellow fever vaccination. Study background: In the case of low-cell-number fractions, SMART-Seq v4 Ultra Low Input was used for preparation.

The trim removed 5 bases at V and 5 bases at J, leaving 3 bases unmatched. This CDR3 is built from 15 residues. Per the germline V gene, CDR1 is MNHEY and CDR2 is SVGEGT. Study-wide findings and caveats: Among primary-vaccination clones, most reappeared after the booster, at about 95% for CD4 and more than 75% for CD8. The bulk population could contribute abundant contaminating clonotypes to FACS-sorted repertoires.

A universal primer site and UMIs were added as TCR cDNA was made by 5'RACE template switching. TCRdb re-called the 5' RACE reads with MiXCR, one entry per CDR3 protein. The data contain some 560,000 distinct CDR3 sequences, less than 20% of them singletons. The gene calls are TRBV6-2 or TRBV6-3 and TRBJ1-4; 12 nucleotides match TRBD1. This TCR was recovered from a man younger than 35 who received the YFV17D yellow fever vaccine. The sequencing used PBMCs, collected less than 6 days after the first yellow fever vaccination. The CDR3: CASSRGTGGNEKLFF. The CDR3 DNA sequence: TGTGCCAGCAGTCGCGGGACAGGGGGCAATGAAAAACTGTTTTTT.